This T cell receptor beta chain was recovered during a study of cytomegalovirus exposure and HLA in healthy donors. Germline loops: CDR1 ENHRY, CDR2 SYGVKD. The V segment lost 4 bases and the J segment 6 bases; nucleotides outside the gene matches: 4. The CDR3 has 14 residues. The PCR made use of 60 Vbeta and 13 Jbeta primers. Method: immunoSEQ multiplex PCR; TCRdb's copy keeps in-frame clones and lacks some. Among approximately 110,000 clones listed, 70% to 85% were seen once. This clone was observed once. This sequence joins TRBV10-3 and TRBJ2-2; 8 bases fit TRBD2. The sequence was collected from a human donor in good health. Input material: PBMCs. This chain's CDR3 is CAISAGTRSGELFF. CDR3 sequence (DNA): TGTGCCATCAGTGCAGGGACTAGGTCCGGGGAGCTGTTTTTT.